These T cell receptor beta chains were read from a single sample in a study of CD8+CD57+ T cells in acquired aplastic anemia. Each CDR3 protein gets one entry after TCRdb re-called the reads with MiXCR. This repertoire shows 90,000 to 130,000 distinct CDR3 sequences, around 53% found once; its top ten account for 25% to 35%. Specimen: sorted CD4+, CD8+, or CD8+CD57+ T cells (not recorded which) from PBMCs. These receptors were taken from a human donor in good health, serving as a control. The CDR3 runs from the conserved cysteine through the conserved F or W. A D gene is named only where the DNA matches it firmly. Where a row states a size, it is once, few, many or the class of an expanded clone; other rows omit it.

CDR3aa	CDR3nt	abundance	j_gene	v_gene	d_gene
CATSDRQGTQETQYF	TGTGCCACCAGTGATCGACAGGGGACCCAAGAGACCCAGTACTTC	few	TRBJ2-5	TRBV24-1	TRBD1
CAIRDRASYEQYF	TGTGCCATCAGGGACAGGGCATCCTACGAGCAGTACTTC	few	TRBJ2-7	TRBV10-3	TRBD1
CASSVGPNSPLHF	TGTGCCAGCAGTGTAGGACCCAATTCACCCCTCCACTTT	NA	TRBJ1-6	TRBV2	NA
CASSLVGRHQFYTEAFF	TGTGCCAGCAGCTTAGTAGGCAGGCATCAGTTCTACACTGAAGCTTTCTTT	many	TRBJ1-1	TRBV7-6	NA
CASSTGSTGRSNYGYTF	TGTGCCAGTAGTACTGGATCGACAGGAAGGAGTAACTATGGCTACACCTTC	NA	TRBJ1-2	TRBV19	NA
CASSSTPDSNEQYF	TGTGCCAGCAGCTCTACCCCCGACAGCAACGAGCAGTACTTC	many	TRBJ2-7	TRBV5-6	NA
CSVRDGRGGYTF	TGCAGCGTTCGGGATGGGAGGGGGGGCTACACCTTC	many	TRBJ1-2	TRBV29-1	NA
CASSIGTAGDEQFF	TGTGCCAGCAGTATCGGGACTGCGGGGGATGAGCAGTTCTTC	many	TRBJ2-1	TRBV12-3/TRBV12-4	TRBD2
CASAQSGGSTDTQYF	TGTGCCAGCGCCCAGAGCGGGGGTAGCACAGATACGCAGTATTTT	NA	TRBJ2-3	TRBV6-4	TRBD2
CASSFAGIDDNQPQHF	TGCGCCAGCAGCTTTGCCGGGATAGACGACAATCAGCCCCAGCATTTT	NA	TRBJ1-5	TRBV5-1	NA
CASSHTDRGDHNEQFF	TGTGCCAGCAGCCATACCGACAGGGGTGACCACAATGAGCAGTTCTTC	NA	TRBJ2-1	TRBV12-3/TRBV12-4	TRBD1
CASSISNRGANSPLHF	TGTGCCAGCAGCATATCTAATCGAGGGGCCAATTCACCCCTCCACTTT	NA	TRBJ1-6	TRBV12-3/TRBV12-4	NA
CATGGADYGYTF	TGTGCCACCGGGGGGGCCGACTATGGCTACACCTTC	NA	TRBJ1-2	TRBV10-3	NA
CASRPDQDTQYF	TGCGCCAGCAGACCCGACCAAGATACGCAGTATTTT	once	TRBJ2-3	TRBV5-1	NA
CASSLAGQGFYEQYF	TGTGCCAGCAGTTTAGCGGGACAGGGATTCTACGAGCAGTACTTC	NA	TRBJ2-7	TRBV12-3/TRBV12-4	TRBD1
CASSFQGANEQYF	TGTGCCAGCAGCTTCCAGGGGGCAAACGAGCAGTACTTC	many	TRBJ2-7	TRBV5-4	TRBD1
CASAGLAGNYEQYF	TGTGCTAGCGCGGGGCTAGCGGGCAACTACGAGCAGTACTTC	many	TRBJ2-7	TRBV3-1	TRBD2
CSVEVSEGRSSSYTF	TGCAGCGTTGAAGTTTCGGAGGGCAGGTCTAGTAGCTACACCTTC	NA	TRBJ1-2	TRBV29-1	NA
CASSEGTSGQETQYF	TGTGCCAGCAGCGAGGGGACTAGCGGCCAAGAGACCCAGTACTTC	NA	TRBJ2-5	TRBV6-2/TRBV6-3	TRBD2
CASSQDRFREGAFF	TGTGCCAGCAGCCAAGACCGATTTAGGGAAGGAGCTTTCTTT	NA	TRBJ1-1	TRBV25-1	NA
CASRAVTEAFF	TGTGCCAGTAGGGCCGTCACTGAAGCTTTCTTT	many	TRBJ1-1	TRBV19	NA
CASSATTF	TGTGCCAGCAGCGCCACCACCTTC	NA	TRBJ1-2	TRBV7-9	NA